This TCR beta chain is from a study of PD-L1 blockade in urothelial cancer. Overall study: Patients began atezolizumab, 1,200 mg intravenously every 3 weeks, at some point between 2013 and 2015. Samples came from 3 weeks, at the second dose, and 6 weeks into treatment.

Concerning this clone: Its target is not known.

Time point reported: pretreatment peripheral blood. Study-level findings and limits: Durable benefit was linked to greater 3-week expansion of tumor-associated blood clones.

V was pared by 0 bases and J by 4 bases, with 12 bases between. CDR1 MNHEY and CDR2 SVGAGI come from the germline V gene. CDR3 length: 15 residues. Generated by immunoSEQ multiplex PCR, the TCRdb table keeps only in-frame clones and is missing some. The sample shows around 92,000 clones, 70% to 90% of them seen only once. The source of this sequence is an elderly woman with urothelial cancer. Material: PBMCs, obtained around atezolizumab (anti-PD-L1) treatment. This chain connects TRBV6-5 to TRBJ1-1; D might be TRBD1 (6 bases). DNA for the CDR3: TGTGCCAGCAGTTACTCGGACAGCGTAACCACTGAAGCTTTCTTT. Amino acids: CASSYSDSVTTEAFF.